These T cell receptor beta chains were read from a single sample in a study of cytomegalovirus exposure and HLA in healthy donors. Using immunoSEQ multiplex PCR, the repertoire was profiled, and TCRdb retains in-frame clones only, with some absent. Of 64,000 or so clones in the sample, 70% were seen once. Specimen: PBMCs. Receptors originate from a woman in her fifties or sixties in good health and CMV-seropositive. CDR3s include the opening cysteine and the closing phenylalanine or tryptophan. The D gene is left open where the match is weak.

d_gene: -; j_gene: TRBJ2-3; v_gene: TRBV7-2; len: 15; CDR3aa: CASSPRDLLTDTQYF; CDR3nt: TGTGCCAGCAGCCCCCGGGACTTACTCACAGATACGCAGTATTTT
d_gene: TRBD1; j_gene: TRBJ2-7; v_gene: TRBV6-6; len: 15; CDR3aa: CASRYQTGGRGEQYF; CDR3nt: TGTGCCAGCAGGTACCAGACAGGGGGCAGGGGCGAGCAGTACTTC
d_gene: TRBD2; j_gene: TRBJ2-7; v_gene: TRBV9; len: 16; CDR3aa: CASSPGTSGSSYEQYF; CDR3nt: TGTGCCAGCAGCCCAGGGACTAGCGGGAGCTCCTACGAGCAGTACTTC
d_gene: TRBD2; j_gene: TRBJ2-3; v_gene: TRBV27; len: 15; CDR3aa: CASSSLGASGNTQYF; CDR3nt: TGTGCCAGCAGTTCCCTGGGGGCTAGCGGGAATACGCAGTATTTT
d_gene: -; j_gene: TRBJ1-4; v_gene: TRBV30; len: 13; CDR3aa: CAWSPQGNEKLFF; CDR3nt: TGTGCCTGGAGTCCTCAGGGAAATGAAAAACTGTTTTTT
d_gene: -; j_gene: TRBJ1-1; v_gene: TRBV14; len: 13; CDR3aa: CASSQEEVTEAFF; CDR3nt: TGTGCCAGCAGCCAAGAAGAGGTAACTGAAGCTTTCTTT
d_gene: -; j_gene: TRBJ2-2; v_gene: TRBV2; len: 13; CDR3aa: CASSDSNTGELFF; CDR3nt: TGTGCCAGCAGTGACAGTAACACCGGGGAGCTGTTTTTT
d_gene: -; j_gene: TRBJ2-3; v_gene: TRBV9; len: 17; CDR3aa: CASSVQKTVAWSDTQYF; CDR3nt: TGTGCCAGCAGCGTCCAGAAAACAGTCGCCTGGTCAGATACGCAGTATTTT
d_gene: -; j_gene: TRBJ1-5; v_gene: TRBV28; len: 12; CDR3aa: CASSLTGQPQHF; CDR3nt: TGTGCCAGCAGTTTGACGGGGCAGCCCCAGCATTTT
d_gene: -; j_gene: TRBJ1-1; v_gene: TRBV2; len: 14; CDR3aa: CAINEGQMNTEAFF; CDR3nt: TGTGCCATCAATGAGGGGCAGATGAACACTGAAGCTTTCTTT